This TCR beta chain was found in a study of T-cell reconstitution after alpha-beta-depleted transplantation in children (dated by TCRdb to the mid-2010s). General notes on the study: T-cell immune reconstitution after TCRalphabeta/CD19-depleted allogeneic hematopoietic cell transplantation in children was quantitatively tracked in the study by means of TCR repertoire profiling.

At the junction V is shortened by 6 bases and J by 1 base; bases outside the gene matches: 12. Via the germline V gene, CDR1 is SGHRS and CDR2 YFSETQ. Including the terminal cysteine and phenylalanine, the CDR3 comprises 16 residues. Only CDR3 DNA remains: 48 bases, in frame from the first base. The library was built by means of PCR. Sequencing was performed on an Illumina HiSeq 2500. To normalize quantification of the TCRbeta repertoire, the TCR libraries were built with molecular barcoding that relied on unique molecular identifiers. TCRdb itself trimmed the public reads at Q25 with fastp, ran MiXCR and retained productive beta chains. Rows with a matching CDR3 protein are joined into one entry that keeps the most common DNA and genes. This sample is represented by approximately 70,000 distinct CDR3 sequences; 4.9% of them were singletons. Under 20% of the sample goes to the ten largest clones. This clonotype was picked up many times. Its antigen remains unidentified. Per-base qualities were not stored, and no clone one base away is much larger.

The paper's findings and limits, for the study overall: The frequencies of hyperexpanded clones fell over the following months, and after one year, T-cell counts and TCRbeta diversity were mostly attributed to newly produced T cells. The apparently early recovery of alphabetaT-cell counts about two months after transplant reportedly depended on only several hundred rapidly expanded clones that came from non-depleted graft cells. In some patients, high TCRbeta diversity at day 60 was attributed to recipient T cells and intrathymic progenitors that had survived conditioning.

The sample's treatment or condition label, decoded: allogeneic hematopoietic cell transplantation with graft depleted of TCRalphabeta T cells and CD19 B cells. The transplant recipients were children given TCRalphabeta/CD19-depleted allogeneic hematopoietic cell grafts. This TCR derives from a boy younger than two who had a stem cell transplant for acute myeloid leukemia, so the T cells may come from the graft donor. The sequenced sample was PBMCs, mostly from graft donor cells, obtained 180 days after TCRalphabeta/CD19-depleted stem cell transplant. The sequence joins TRBV5-1 to TRBJ1-1, with 7 central nucleotides matching TRBD1. CDR3 region: CASKGARGGGNTEAFF. At the DNA level, the sequence is TGCGCCAGCAAGGGGGCCCGGGGAGGGGGGAACACTGAAGCTTTCTTT.